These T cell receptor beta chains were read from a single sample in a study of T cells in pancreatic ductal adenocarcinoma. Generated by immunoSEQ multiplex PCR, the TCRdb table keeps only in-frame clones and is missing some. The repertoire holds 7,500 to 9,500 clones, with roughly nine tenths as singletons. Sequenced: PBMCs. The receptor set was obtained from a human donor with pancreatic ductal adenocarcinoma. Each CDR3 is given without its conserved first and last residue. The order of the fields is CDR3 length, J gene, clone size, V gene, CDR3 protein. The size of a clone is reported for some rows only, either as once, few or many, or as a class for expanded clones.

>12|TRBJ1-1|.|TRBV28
ASSESTGNTEAF
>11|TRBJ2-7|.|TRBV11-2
ASSLLREGEQY
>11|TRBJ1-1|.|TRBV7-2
ASSLAKNTEAF
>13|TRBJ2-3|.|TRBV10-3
AISAGPGGSDTQY
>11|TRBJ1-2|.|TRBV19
ASARDSIYGYT
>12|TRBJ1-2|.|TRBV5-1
ASSTGQGNYGYT
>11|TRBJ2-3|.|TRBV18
ASSPTSTDTQY
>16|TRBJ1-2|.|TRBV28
ASSSHPITRGGNYGYT
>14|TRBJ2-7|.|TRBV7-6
ASTTGTSGTSYEQY
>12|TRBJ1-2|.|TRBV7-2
ASSLSGLNYGYT
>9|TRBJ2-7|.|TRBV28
ASGTAHEQY
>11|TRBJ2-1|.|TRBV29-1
SARTGGNNEQF
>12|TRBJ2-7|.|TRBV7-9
ASSLARLAGEQY
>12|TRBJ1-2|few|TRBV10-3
AISEEVRNYGYT
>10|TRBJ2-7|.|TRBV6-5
ASSYSRIAEY
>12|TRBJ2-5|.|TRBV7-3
ASSSSSGAETQY
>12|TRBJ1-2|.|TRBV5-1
ASSLGRVNYGYT
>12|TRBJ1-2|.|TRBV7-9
ASSLGASSRGYT